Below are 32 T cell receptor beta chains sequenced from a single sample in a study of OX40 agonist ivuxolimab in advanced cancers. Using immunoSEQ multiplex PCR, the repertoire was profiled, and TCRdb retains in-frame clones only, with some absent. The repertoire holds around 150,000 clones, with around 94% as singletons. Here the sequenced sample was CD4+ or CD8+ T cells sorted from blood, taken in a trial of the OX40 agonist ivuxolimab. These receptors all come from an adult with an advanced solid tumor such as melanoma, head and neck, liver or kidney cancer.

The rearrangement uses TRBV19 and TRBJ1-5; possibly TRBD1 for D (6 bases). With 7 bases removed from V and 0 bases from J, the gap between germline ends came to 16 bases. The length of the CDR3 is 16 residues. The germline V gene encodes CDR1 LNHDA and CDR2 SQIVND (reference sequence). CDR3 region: CASTPGGLYSNQPQHF. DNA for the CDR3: TGTGCCAGTACACCGGGGGGGCTTTATAGCAATCAGCCCCAGCATTTT.

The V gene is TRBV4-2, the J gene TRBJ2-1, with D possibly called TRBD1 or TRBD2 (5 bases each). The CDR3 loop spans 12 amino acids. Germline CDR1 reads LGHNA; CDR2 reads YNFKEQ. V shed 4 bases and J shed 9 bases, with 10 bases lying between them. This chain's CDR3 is CASSPTGAEQFF. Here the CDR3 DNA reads TGTGCCAGCAGCCCCACCGGGGCTGAGCAGTTCTTC.

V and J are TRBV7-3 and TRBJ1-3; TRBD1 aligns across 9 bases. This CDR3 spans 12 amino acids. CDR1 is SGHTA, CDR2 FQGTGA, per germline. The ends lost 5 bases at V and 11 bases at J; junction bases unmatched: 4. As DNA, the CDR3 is TGTGCCAGCAGCCCCGGACAGGGGCCCATATATTTT. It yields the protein CASSPGQGPIYF. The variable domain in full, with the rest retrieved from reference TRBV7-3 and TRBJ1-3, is GAGVSQTPSNKVTEKGKYVELRCDPISGHTALYWYRQSLGQGPEFLIYFQGTGAADDSGLPNDRFFAVRPEGSVSTLKIQRTERGDSAVYLCASSPGQGPIYFGEGSWLTVV.

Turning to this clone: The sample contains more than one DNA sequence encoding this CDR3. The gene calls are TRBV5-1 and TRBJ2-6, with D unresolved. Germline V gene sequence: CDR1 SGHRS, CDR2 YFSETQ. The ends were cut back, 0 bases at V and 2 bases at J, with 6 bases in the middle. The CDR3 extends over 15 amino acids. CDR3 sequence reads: CASSLGGTGANVLTF. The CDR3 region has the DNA TGCGCCAGCAGCTTGGGCGGAACTGGGGCCAACGTCCTGACTTTC.

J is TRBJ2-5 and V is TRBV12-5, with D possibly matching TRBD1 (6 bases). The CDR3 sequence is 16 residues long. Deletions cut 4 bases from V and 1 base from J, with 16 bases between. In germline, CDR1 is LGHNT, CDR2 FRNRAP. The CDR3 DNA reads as TGTGCTAGTGGTTCGACCCCAGGGGTGAGCCAAGAGACCCAGTACTTC. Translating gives CASGSTPGVSQETQYF.

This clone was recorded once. CDR3 DNA sequence: TGTGCCAGCAGCTTGCAGGGATACACTGAAGCTTTCTTT. Its protein is CASSLQGYTEAFF. This chain links TRBV5-4 with TRBJ1-1, with TRBD1 as a possible D gene (5 bases). Germline values: CDR1 SGHNT, CDR2 YYREEE (reference sequence). The CDR3 has 13 residues. V shed 1 base and J shed 3 bases, with 7 bases lying between them.

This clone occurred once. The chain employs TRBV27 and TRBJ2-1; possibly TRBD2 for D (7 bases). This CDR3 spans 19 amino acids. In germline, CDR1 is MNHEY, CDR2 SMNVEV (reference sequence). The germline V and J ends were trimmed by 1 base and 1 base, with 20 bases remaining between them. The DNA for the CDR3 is TGTGCCAGCAGTTTATTCCCCGAGGGGGGGAGTGCTTCCTACAATGAGCAGTTCTTC. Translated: CASSLFPEGGSASYNEQFF.

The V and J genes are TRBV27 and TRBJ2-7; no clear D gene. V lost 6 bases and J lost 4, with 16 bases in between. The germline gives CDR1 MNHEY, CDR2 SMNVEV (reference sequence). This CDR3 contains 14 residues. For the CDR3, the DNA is TGTGCCAGCAGCGTTGACCGTCCCTATTACGAGCAGTACTTC. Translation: CASSVDRPYYEQYF.

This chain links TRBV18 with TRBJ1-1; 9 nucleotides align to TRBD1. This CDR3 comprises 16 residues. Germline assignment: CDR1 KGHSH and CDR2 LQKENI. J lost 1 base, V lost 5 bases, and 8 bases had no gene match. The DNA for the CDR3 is TGTGCCAGCTCATCAGGACAGGGGAGGGGGAACACTGAAGCTTTCTTT. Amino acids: CASSSGQGRGNTEAFF. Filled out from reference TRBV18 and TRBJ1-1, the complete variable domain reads NAGVMQNPRHLVRRRGQEARLRCSPMKGHSHVYWYRQLPEEGLKFMVYLQKENIIDESGMPKERFSAEFPKEGPSILRIQQVVRGDSAAYFCASSSGQGRGNTEAFFGQGTRLTVV.

The CDR3 spells CASSRLEGGEQYF. CDR3 in DNA: TGTGCCAGCAGTCGTTTGGAGGGAGGAGAGCAGTACTTC. The V call is TRBV6-5, the J call TRBJ2-7; D is possibly TRBD2 (6 bases). CDR1 is MNHEY, CDR2 SVGAGI, per germline. Trimming stripped 5 bases from V and 7 bases from J, with 15 bases between. The CDR3 spans 13 residues.

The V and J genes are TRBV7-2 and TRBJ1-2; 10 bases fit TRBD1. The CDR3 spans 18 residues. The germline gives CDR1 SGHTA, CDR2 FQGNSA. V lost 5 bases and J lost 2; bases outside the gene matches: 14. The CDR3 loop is CASSRFVGTGEMNYGYTF. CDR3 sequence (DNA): TGTGCCAGCAGCCGTTTTGTGGGGACAGGGGAAATGAACTATGGCTACACCTTC.

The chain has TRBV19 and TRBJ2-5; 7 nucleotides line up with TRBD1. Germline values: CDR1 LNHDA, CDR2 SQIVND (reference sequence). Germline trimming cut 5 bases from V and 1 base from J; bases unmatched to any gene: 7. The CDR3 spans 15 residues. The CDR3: CASSFDRVTQETQYF. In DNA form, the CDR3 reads TGTGCCAGTAGTTTCGACAGGGTTACCCAAGAGACCCAGTACTTC.

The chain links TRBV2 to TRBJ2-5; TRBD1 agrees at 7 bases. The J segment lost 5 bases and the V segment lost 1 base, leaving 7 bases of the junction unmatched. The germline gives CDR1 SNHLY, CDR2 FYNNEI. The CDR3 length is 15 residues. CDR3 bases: TGTGCCAGCAGTGAAGGAGACAGGGTTAGGGAGACCCAGTACTTC. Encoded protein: CASSEGDRVRETQYF.

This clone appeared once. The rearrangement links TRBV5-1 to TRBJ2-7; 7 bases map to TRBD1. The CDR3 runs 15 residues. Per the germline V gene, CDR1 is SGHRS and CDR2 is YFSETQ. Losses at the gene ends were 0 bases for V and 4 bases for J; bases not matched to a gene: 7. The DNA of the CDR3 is TGCGCCAGCAGCTTGGGGGCAGGGGGAATGTACGAGCAGTACTTC. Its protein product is CASSLGAGGMYEQYF.

The CDR3 loop reads CSAGGYEQYF. CDR3 in DNA: TGCAGTGCAGGGGGCTACGAGCAGTACTTC. The rearrangement uses TRBV20-1 and TRBJ2-7, with a tentative D call TRBD1 (6 bases). Trimming stripped 6 bases from V and 3 bases from J, with 6 bases between. In germline, CDR1 is DFQATT, CDR2 SNEGSKA (reference sequence). This CDR3 has 10 amino acids.

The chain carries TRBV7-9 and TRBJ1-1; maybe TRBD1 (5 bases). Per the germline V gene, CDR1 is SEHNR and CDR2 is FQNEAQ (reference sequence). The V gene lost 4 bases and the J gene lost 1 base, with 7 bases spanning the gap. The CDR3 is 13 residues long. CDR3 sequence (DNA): TGTGCCAGCAGCTGGGGGGGGAACACTGAAGCTTTCTTT. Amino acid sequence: CASSWGGNTEAFF.

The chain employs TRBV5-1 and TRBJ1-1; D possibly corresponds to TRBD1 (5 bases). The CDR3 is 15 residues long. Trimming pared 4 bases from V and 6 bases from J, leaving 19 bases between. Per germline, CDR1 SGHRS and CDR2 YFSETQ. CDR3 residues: CASSPGPQGGAEAFF. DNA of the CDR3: TGCGCCAGCAGCCCGGGCCCTCAGGGTGGGGCTGAAGCTTTCTTT.

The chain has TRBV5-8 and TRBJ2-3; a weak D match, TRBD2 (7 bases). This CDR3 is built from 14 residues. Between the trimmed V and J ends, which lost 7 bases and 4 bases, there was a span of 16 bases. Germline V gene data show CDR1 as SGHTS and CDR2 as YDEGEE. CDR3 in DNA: TGTGCCAGCGCGGCTGGGGGGGCCGCAGATACGCAGTATTTT. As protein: CASAAGGAADTQYF.

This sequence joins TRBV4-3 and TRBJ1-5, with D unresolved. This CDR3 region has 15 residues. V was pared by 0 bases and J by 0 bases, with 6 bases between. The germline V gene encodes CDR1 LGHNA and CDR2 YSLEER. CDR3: CASSQDQFSNQPQHF. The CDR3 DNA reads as TGCGCCAGCAGCCAAGACCAGTTTAGCAATCAGCCCCAGCATTTT.

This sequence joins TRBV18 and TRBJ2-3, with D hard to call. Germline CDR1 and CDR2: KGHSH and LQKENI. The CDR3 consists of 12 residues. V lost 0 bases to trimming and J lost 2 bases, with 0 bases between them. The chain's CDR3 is CASSPPTDTQYF. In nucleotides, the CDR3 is TGTGCCAGCTCACCACCCACAGATACGCAGTATTTT.

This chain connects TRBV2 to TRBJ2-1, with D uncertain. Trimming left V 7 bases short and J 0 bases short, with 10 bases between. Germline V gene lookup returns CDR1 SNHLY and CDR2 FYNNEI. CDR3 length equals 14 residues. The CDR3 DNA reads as TGTGCCAGCAAACCGGATGGCTCCTACAATGAGCAGTTCTTC. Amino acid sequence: CASKPDGSYNEQFF.

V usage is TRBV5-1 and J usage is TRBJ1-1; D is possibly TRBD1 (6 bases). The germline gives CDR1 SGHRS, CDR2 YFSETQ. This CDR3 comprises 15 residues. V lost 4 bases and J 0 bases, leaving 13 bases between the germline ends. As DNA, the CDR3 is TGCGCCAGCAGCCTAGGGGGGAGGATGAACACTGAAGCTTTCTTT. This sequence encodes CASSLGGRMNTEAFF.

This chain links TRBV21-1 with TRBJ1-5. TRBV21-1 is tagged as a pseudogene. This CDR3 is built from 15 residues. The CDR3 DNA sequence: TGTGCCAGCAGCAAAACCGCCCCCGGGACTCAGCCCCAGCATTTT. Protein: CASSKTAPGTQPQHF.

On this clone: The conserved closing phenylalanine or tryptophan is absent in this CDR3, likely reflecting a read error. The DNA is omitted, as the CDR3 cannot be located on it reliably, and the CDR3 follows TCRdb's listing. CDR3 region: CASSPVGGLDPLV. This chain joins TRBV6-5 and TRBJ1-2. The CDR3 extends over 13 residues, inclusive of both ends. Germline CDR1 and CDR2: MNHEY and SVGAGI.

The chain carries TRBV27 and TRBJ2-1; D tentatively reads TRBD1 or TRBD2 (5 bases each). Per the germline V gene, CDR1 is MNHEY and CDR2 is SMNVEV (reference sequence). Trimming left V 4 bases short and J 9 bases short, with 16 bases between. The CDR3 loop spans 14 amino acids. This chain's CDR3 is CASSSLQGRGEQFF. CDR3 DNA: TGTGCCAGCAGTTCCCTCCAGGGCCGGGGTGAGCAGTTCTTC.

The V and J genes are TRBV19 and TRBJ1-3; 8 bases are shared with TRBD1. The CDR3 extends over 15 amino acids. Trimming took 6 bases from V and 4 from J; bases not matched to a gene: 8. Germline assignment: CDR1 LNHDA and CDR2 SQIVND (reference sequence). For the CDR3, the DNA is TGTGCCAGTAGAAGTGACAGGGGTGGCGGAAACACCATATATTTT. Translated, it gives CASRSDRGGGNTIYF.

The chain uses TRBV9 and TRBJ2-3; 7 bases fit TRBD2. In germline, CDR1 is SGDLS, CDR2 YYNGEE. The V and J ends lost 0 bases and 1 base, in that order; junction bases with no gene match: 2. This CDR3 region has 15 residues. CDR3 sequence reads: CASSVGAGGTDTQYF. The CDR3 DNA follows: TGTGCCAGCAGCGTAGGGGCGGGAGGCACAGATACGCAGTATTTT.

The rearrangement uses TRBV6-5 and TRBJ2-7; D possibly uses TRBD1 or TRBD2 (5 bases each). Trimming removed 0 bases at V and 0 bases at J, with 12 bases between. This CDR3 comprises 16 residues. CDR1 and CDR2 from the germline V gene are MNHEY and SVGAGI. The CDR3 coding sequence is TGTGCCAGCAGTTACTCCGGGGCATGGTACTCCTACGAGCAGTACTTC. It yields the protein CASSYSGAWYSYEQYF.

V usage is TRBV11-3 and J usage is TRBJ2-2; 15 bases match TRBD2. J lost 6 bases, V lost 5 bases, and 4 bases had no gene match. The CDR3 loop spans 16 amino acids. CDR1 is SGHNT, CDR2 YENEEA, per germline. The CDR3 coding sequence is TGTGCCAGCAGCCAGGGACTAGCGGGAGGCGCCGGGGAGCTGTTTTTT. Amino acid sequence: CASSQGLAGGAGELFF.

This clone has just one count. The CDR3 reads CASSQEERETAYNEQFF. As DNA, the CDR3 is TGCGCCAGCAGCCAAGAGGAGAGGGAAACGGCCTACAATGAGCAGTTCTTC. The chain has TRBV4-3 and TRBJ2-1; maybe TRBD2 (5 bases). CDR1 and CDR2 from the germline V gene are LGHNA and YSLEER. This CDR3 is 17 amino acids long. Trimming removed 0 bases from V and 2 bases from J, with 14 bases in between.

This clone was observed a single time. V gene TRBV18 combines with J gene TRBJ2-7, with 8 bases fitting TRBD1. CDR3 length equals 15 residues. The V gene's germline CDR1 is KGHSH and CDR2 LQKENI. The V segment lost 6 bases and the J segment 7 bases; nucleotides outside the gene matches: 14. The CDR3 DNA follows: TGTGCCAGCTCGAACCGGGACAGGCCTCGGGGGGAGCAGTACTTC. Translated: CASSNRDRPRGEQYF.

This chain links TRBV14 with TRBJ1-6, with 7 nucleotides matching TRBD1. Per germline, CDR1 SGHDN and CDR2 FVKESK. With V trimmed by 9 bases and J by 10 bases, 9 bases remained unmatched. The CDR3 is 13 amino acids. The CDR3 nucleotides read TGTGCCAGGAAAGGACAGGTCCAGTCACCCCTCCACTTT. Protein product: CARKGQVQSPLHF.